The source of this T cell receptor (beta chain) is a study of human thymus T cells. The protocol was immunoSEQ multiplex PCR, while the TCRdb copy is restricted to in-frame clones and leaves out a portion. The sample shows some 78,000 clones, roughly 96% of them seen only once. Corrective heart surgery yielded the resections from which the thymus tissue came. Sequences were obtained from thymus tissue. This TCR was sampled from a boy younger than two with a congenital heart defect but otherwise immunologically healthy.

CDR3 nucleotides: TGTGCCAGCAGCTTCCTCCCGACTAGCGGTAGTCACTCCCCCTACGAGCAGTACTTC. This sequence encodes CASSFLPTSGSHSPYEQYF. This chain links TRBV7-6 with TRBJ2-7; 9 bases are shared with TRBD2. The CDR3 loop spans 19 amino acids. CDR1 is SGHVS and CDR2 is FNYEAQ in the germline V gene. V shed 3 bases, J shed 2 bases, and the junction held 17 bases outside the gene matches.